This T cell receptor (beta chain) was documented in a study of T cell responses to AZD1222 COVID-19 vaccine. Overall study findings and caveats: White British people made up most donors, females outnumbered males, and clonal diversity was possibly underestimated. Distributed over spike, vaccine-associated CD4 TCRs predominated at 160-218 and 743-854.

There are 16 residues in the CDR3. The V segment lost 5 bases and the J segment 2 bases; nucleotides outside the gene matches: 8. CDR1 and CDR2 (germline): MDHEN, SYDVKM. Produced via immunoSEQ multiplex PCR; TCRdb's table is partial and in-frame only. The data contain 100,000 to 120,000 clones, around 87% of them singletons. The table lists this clone with a few counts. Its target is unknown. The rearrangement uses TRBV28 and TRBJ2-3; 9 bases align to TRBD2. Material: peripheral blood, obtained on day 0 of AZD1222 vaccination. This TCR was sampled from an adult in good health. In nucleotides, the CDR3 is TGTGCCAGCAGTGTGCTAGCGGGATACTTCACAGATACGCAGTATTTT. Translation gives CASSVLAGYFTDTQYF.